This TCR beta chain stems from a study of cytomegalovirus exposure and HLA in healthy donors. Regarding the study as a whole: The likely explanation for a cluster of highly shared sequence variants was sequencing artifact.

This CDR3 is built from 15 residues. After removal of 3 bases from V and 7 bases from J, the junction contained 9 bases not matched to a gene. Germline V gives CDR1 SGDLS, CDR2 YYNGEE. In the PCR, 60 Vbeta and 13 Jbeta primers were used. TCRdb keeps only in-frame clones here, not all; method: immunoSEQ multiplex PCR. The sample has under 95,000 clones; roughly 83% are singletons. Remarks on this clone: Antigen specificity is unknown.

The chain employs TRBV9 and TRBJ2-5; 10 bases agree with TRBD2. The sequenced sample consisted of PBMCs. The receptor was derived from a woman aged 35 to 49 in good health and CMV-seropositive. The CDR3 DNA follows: TGTGCCAGCAGCGGGGAGCGGGGGGGCTGGGGGACCCAGTACTTC. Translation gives CASSGERGGWGTQYF.